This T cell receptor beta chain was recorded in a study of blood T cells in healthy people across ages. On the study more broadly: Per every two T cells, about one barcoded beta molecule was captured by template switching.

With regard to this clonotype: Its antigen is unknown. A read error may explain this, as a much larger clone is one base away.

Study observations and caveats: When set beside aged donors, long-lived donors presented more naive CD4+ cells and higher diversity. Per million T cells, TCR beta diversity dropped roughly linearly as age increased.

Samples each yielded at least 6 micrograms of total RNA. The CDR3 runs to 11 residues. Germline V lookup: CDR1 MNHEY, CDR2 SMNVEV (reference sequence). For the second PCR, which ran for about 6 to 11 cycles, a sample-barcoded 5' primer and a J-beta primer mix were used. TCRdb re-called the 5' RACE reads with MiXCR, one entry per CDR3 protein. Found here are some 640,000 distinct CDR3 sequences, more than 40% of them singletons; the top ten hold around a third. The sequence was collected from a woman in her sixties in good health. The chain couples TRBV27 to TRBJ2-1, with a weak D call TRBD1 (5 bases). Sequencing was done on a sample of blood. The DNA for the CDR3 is TGTGCCAACAGTGGTCGGACAGAGCAGTTCTTC. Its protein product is CANSGRTEQFF.